Listed below are T cell receptor beta chains from one sample, sequenced in a study of shared T cell receptors in the human thymus. Only in-frame clones appear in the TCRdb table, and some are missing; sequencing was by immunoSEQ multiplex PCR. Of 500,000 to 550,000 clones in the sample, around 78% are singletons; the top ten hold 0.013%. The same specimen was also included in a second study, on human thymus T cells.

Sequencing was done on a sample of thymocytes. All receptors come from a boy under two years old with a congenital heart defect. The CDR3 runs from the conserved cysteine through the conserved F or W. Fields, in order: D gene, clone size, V gene, J gene, CDR3 DNA, CDR3 protein. A D gene is named only where the DNA matches it firmly. A clone size is listed for some rows: how often the clone was seen (once, few, many), or a class if it is expanded.

>TRBD2|.|TRBV2|TRBJ2-3
TGTGCCAGCTGGTCGAGGGAGGGCGCCACAGATACGCAGTATTTT
CASWSREGATDTQYF
>TRBD2|.|TRBV4-1|TRBJ2-7
TGCGCCAGCAGCCAAGGGCTAGCGGATACCTACGAGCAGTACTTC
CASSQGLADTYEQYF
>.|.|TRBV11-3|TRBJ2-7
TGTGCCAGAGCTACGACCGGGACAACTACCTACGAGCAGTACTTC
CARATTGTTTYEQYF
>.|.|TRBV4-3|TRBJ1-4
TGCGCCAGCAGCCAACACCACATGACAGAAACAATACCGAAGGGTAGGCATGAAAAACTGTTTTTT
CASSQHHMTETIPKGRHEKLFF
>TRBD2|.|TRBV28|TRBJ2-7
TGTGCCAGCACCGGGAGCGGGACCTCCTCCGAGCAGTACTTC
CASTGSGTSSEQYF
>TRBD1|.|TRBV5-4|TRBJ1-1
TGTGCCAGCACCTGGACAGGGTTTGAGGGCACTGAAGCTTTCTTT
CASTWTGFEGTEAFF
>.|.|TRBV6-5|TRBJ2-1
TGTGCCGGGGGCCGAGCGGGAAATGAGCAGTTCTTC
CAGGRAGNEQFF
>TRBD1|.|TRBV14|TRBJ2-1
TGTGCCAGCAGCCTCCGGACAGGCCCTTCGGAGCAGTTCTTC
CASSLRTGPSEQFF
>TRBD1|.|TRBV4-2|TRBJ1-1
TGTGCCAGCAGCCAAGATGGGCAGGGGGGCCTCGGGGCTTTCTTT
CASSQDGQGGLGAFF
>.|.|TRBV7-9|TRBJ2-7
TGTGCCAGCAGCCGAGAAAGCTCCTACGAGCAGTACTTC
CASSRESSYEQYF
>.|.|TRBV4-1|TRBJ2-1
TGCGCCAGCAGCCAACTCCTCCTAGATAGGCGGGACTCCTACAATGAGCAGTTCTTC
CASSQLLLDRRDSYNEQFF
>.|once|TRBV28|TRBJ1-5
TGTGCCAGCAGTTTGGGGGGGCTTCTCAATCAGCCCCAGCATTTT
CASSLGGLLNQPQHF
>TRBD2|few|TRBV28|TRBJ2-7
TGTGCCAGCAGTTCACCAGGGAGGGTGAACGAGCAGTACTTC
CASSSPGRVNEQYF
>.|.|TRBV11-2|TRBJ1-2
TGTGCCAGCAGCCCCCCAGAGCGGCCGGGCTACACCTTC
CASSPPERPGYTF
>.|.|TRBV7-4|TRBJ2-1
TGTGCCAGCAGCTTCGCCCCAGGGGGACTAGTGGAGAATGAGCAGTTCTTC
CASSFAPGGLVENEQFF
>TRBD1|.|TRBV27|TRBJ1-5
TGTGCCAGCAGTAACCGGGACAGATCTTCGCCCCAGCATTTT
CASSNRDRSSPQHF
>.|.|TRBV15|TRBJ2-6
TGTGCCACCAGCAGAGATTGGCCATGGCCGCGGGCCAACGTCCTGACTTTC
CATSRDWPWPRANVLTF
>.|.|TRBV29-1|TRBJ2-7
TGCAGCGTTGAAGAAGGTAGGGGGCGGGAAGAGCAGTACTTC
CSVEEGRGREEQYF
>TRBD2|.|TRBV30|TRBJ2-2
TGTGCCTGGCGGACTAGCGGGAGAACCGGGGAGCTGTTTTTT
CAWRTSGRTGELFF
>.|.|TRBV29-1|TRBJ2-7
TGCAGCGGCCGGGACTCCCCCTACGAGCAGTACTTC
CSGRDSPYEQYF
>.|.|TRBV20-1|TRBJ2-7
TGCAGTGCTAGAGTTATTGTCGAGCAGTACTTC
CSARVIVEQYF
>.|.|TRBV9|TRBJ1-4
TGTGCCAGCAGCGCCGGGACACCCCGTGGTGCAGCTAATGAAAAACTGTTTTTT
CASSAGTPRGAANEKLFF
>.|.|TRBV19|TRBJ2-7
TGTGCCAGTAGTAGTGGGTCAGGGGTCTGCGAGCAGTACTTC
CASSSGSGVCEQYF
>TRBD2|once|TRBV20-1|TRBJ2-7
TGCAGTGCTGCGCGGGAGAAGCAGTACTTC
CSAAREKQYF
>TRBD1|.|TRBV6-5|TRBJ1-1
TGTGCCAGCAGTTACTCAGGGACAGGGGGAAACACTGAAGCTTTCTTT
CASSYSGTGGNTEAFF
>TRBD2|.|TRBV6-5|TRBJ2-2
TGTGCCAGCAGCCACGGGAGGGTGGACGGGGAGCTGTTTTTT
CASSHGRVDGELFF
>.|.|TRBV28|TRBJ1-2
TGTGCCAGCAGCTCAGGGAACTATGGCTACACCTTC
CASSSGNYGYTF
>TRBD1|.|TRBV5-6|TRBJ2-7
TGTGCCAGCAGCTTGCGGGACAGCTCCTACGAGCAGTACTTC
CASSLRDSSYEQYF
>TRBD2|.|TRBV12-5|TRBJ2-5
TGTGCTAGTGGACCCCGGGGGGACCCCGTCTTCCAAGAGACCCAGTACTTC
CASGPRGDPVFQETQYF
>TRBD1|.|TRBV19|TRBJ2-4
TGTGCCAGTGGGACAGGGGGAGGCCTAGCCAAAAACATTCAGTACTTC
CASGTGGGLAKNIQYF
>.|once|TRBV28|TRBJ2-7
TGTGCCAGCAGTTTTCTATCCTACGAGCAGTACTTC
CASSFLSYEQYF
>.|once|TRBV6-1|TRBJ1-4
TGTGCCAGCAGGGGGGGGAACAATGAAAAACTGTTTTTT
CASRGGNNEKLFF
>.|few|TRBV10-1|TRBJ2-1
TGCGCCAGCATGGATCGGGAGAGTTCGCATGAGCAGTTCTTC
CASMDRESSHEQFF
>.|.|TRBV2|TRBJ2-6
TGTGCCAGCAGGGCGGGGGCGCTGGGAATTCCGTCAGGGGCCAACGTCCTGACTTTC
CASRAGALGIPSGANVLTF
>.|.|TRBV4-1|TRBJ2-3
TGCGCCAGCAGCCAAGATCCCTTCGAAAGGACAGCCCTGGTGACAGATACGCAGTATTTT
CASSQDPFERTALVTDTQYF
>TRBD1|.|TRBV15|TRBJ2-7
TGTGCCACCAGCAGAGCCAGACAGGGAACCTACGAGCAGTACTTC
CATSRARQGTYEQYF
>TRBD2|.|TRBV9|TRBJ2-3
TGTGCCAGCAGCGTAGGAGCCGCGGGAGGTGAAGATACGCAGTATTTT
CASSVGAAGGEDTQYF
>TRBD2|.|TRBV28|TRBJ2-5
TGTGCCAGCCATGTTGCGGGAGGGCAAGAGACCCAGTACTTC
CASHVAGGQETQYF